This entry features one TCR beta chain sequence. This clonotype was picked up many times. Its specific antigen is unknown. Base qualities are not recorded, but no much larger clone differs from it by a single base. The library was built by means of RT-PCR. The listed sequencing device is Illumina HiSeq 2500. The raw public data were reprocessed by TCRdb itself: fastp quality trimming at Q25, MiXCR clonotype calling, in-frame beta chains only. Rows merge per CDR3 protein into single entries with the most common DNA and genes. Across this sample there are about 520,000 distinct CDR3 sequences, with around 7.9% seen only once. The ten top clones hold around 14% of the sample. V sheds 5 bases and J sheds 9 bases, leaving 20 bases between their ends. The CDR3 holds 15 amino acids from the cysteine to the phenylalanine. The only DNA kept is the CDR3, 45 bases in frame from the first base. According to the germline V gene, CDR1 reads SGHVS and CDR2 reads FQNEAQ.

The data originate from a study of response to subunit inactivated influenza vaccine (dated by TCRdb to 2016 to 2019). General notes on the study: Deep quantitative profiling of the T cell receptor repertoire was used in the study to follow responses to a trivalent subunit inactivated influenza vaccine.

General conclusions and limits of the study: It was suggested by the authors that each seasonal influenza vaccination may recruit only a limited number of new T cells.

The sequencing used PBMCs from blood, collected 23 months after vaccination. The clonotype originates from a man aged 50 to 75 who received an inactivated influenza vaccine. Donor details come from another sample of the same person, matched by shared clones. The sequence is built from TRBV7-8 and TRBJ1-5; perhaps TRBD1 is the D gene, with 6 bases matching. Read as DNA, the sequence is TGTGCCAGCAGCCCCAGGACAGATACGTATGGGCCCCAGCATTTT. This is translated as CASSPRTDTYGPQHF.